This T cell receptor beta chain was found in a study of blood T cell repertoires in COVID-19. Study-level background: Donors in the United States, Italy and Spain gave samples during acute or convalescent COVID-19. From T cells, B-cell-depleted T cells, or PBMCs came the material, which was cDNA or gDNA.

Original handling: Reference gene primer amplification in the assay estimated nucleated cell counts. The method was immunoSEQ multiplex PCR; TCRdb's version includes in-frame clones alone and lacks a portion of them. V and J calls and clone size are given by that table; D and trimming were obtained from the DNA. The sample consists of about 75,000 clones, 75% to 90% of them appearing once. This CDR3 comprises 13 residues. V lost 1 base to trimming and J lost 4 bases, with 5 bases between them. Germline lookup yields CDR1 MGHRA and CDR2 YSYEKL. Specimen: peripheral blood. The TCR originated in a human donor in a cohort sampled during active COVID-19. The chain recombines TRBV4-1 with TRBJ1-5; D remains unclear. The CDR3 DNA follows: TGCGCCAGCAGCCAAGTTGAGAATCAGCCCCAGCATTTT. Protein: CASSQVENQPQHF.